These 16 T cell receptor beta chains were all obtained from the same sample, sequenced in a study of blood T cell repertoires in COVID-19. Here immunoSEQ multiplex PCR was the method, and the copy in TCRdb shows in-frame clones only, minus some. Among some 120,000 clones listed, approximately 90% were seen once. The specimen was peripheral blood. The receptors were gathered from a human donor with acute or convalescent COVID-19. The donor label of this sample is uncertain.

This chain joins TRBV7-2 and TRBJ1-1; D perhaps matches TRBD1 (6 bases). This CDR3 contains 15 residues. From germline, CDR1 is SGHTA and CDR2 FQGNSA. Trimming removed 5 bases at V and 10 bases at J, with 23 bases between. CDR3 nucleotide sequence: TGTGCCAGCAGCCCGCCCCGGGGCAACAGGGTACGAGCTTTCTTT. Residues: CASSPPRGNRVRAFF.

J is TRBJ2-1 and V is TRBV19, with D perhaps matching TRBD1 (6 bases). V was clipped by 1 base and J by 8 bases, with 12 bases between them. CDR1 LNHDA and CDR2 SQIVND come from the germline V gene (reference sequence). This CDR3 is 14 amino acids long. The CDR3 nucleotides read TGTGCCAGTAGTATAGGGGGACAAGTCCATGAGCAGTTCTTC. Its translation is CASSIGGQVHEQFF.

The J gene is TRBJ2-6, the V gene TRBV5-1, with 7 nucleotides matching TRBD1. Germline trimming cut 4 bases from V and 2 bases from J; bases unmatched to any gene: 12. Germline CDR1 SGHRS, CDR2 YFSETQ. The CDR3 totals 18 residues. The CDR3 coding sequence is TGCGCCAGCAGCAAGGGGGCCATGGCAGGGGCTGGGGCCAACGTCCTGACTTTC. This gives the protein CASSKGAMAGAGANVLTF. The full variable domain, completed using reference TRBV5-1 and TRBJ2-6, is KAGVTQTPRYLIKTRGQQVTLSCSPISGHRSVSWYQQTPGQGLQFLFEYFSETQRNKGNFPGRFSGRQFSNSRSEMNVSTLELGDSALYLCASSKGAMAGAGANVLTFGAGSRLTVL.

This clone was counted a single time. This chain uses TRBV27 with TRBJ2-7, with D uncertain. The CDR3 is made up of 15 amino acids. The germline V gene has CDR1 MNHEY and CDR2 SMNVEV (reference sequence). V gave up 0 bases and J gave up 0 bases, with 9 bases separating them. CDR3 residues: CASSLSPMSSYEQYF. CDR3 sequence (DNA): TGTGCCAGCAGTTTATCTCCGATGAGCTCCTACGAGCAGTACTTC.

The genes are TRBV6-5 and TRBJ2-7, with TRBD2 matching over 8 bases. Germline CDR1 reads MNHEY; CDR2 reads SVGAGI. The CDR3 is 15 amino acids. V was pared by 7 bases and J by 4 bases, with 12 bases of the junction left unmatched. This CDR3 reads CASTPFAGGSYEQYF. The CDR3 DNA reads TGTGCCAGCACCCCTTTCGCGGGAGGCAGTTACGAGCAGTACTTC.

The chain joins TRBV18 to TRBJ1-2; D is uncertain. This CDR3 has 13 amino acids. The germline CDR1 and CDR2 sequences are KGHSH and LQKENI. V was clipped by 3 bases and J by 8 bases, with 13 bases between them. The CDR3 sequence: CASSPALGWGYTF. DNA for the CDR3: TGTGCCAGCTCACCTGCACTAGGTTGGGGCTACACCTTC.

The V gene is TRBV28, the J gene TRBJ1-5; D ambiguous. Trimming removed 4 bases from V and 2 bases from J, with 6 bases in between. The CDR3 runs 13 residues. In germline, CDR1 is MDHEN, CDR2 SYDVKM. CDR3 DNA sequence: TGTGCCAGCAGTTCGTCGGGCAATCAGCCCCAGCATTTT. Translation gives CASSSSGNQPQHF.

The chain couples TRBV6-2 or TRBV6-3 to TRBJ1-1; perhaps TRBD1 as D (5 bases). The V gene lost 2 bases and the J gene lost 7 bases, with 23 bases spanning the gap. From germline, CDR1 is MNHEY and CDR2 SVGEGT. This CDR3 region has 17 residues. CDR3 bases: TGTGCCAGCAGTTACCGGCAGGGATTTATTGTTCCCGATGAAGCTTTCTTT. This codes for CASSYRQGFIVPDEAFF.

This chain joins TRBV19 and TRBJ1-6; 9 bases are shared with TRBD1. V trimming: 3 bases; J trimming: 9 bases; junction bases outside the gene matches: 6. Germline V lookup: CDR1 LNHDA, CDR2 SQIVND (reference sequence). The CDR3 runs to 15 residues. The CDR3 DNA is TGTGCCAGTAGTATCCCGGGACAGGGAAGTTCACCCCTCCACTTT. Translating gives CASSIPGQGSSPLHF.

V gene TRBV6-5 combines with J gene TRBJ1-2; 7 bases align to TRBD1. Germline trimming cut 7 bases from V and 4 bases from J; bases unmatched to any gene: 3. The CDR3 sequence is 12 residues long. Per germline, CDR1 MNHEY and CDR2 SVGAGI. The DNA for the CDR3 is TGTGCCAGCAAACAGGGGCTCTATGGCTACACCTTC. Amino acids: CASKQGLYGYTF.

Here the CDR3 DNA reads TGTGCCAGCAGCCCACTGGGGGACATCCTGCCGCTAATCTATGGCTACACCTTC. Protein sequence: CASSPLGDILPLIYGYTF. The chain is built from TRBV7-9 and TRBJ1-2, with TRBD1 as a possible D gene (6 bases). Trimming took off 5 bases at V and 4 bases at J, with 26 bases between the two ends. Germline V gives CDR1 SEHNR, CDR2 FQNEAQ (reference sequence). CDR3 size: 18 residues.

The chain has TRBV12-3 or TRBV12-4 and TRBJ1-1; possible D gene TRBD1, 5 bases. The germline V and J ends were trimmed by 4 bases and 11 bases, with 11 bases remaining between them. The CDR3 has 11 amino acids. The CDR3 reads CASSSGIGAFF. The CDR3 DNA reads TGTGCCAGCAGTTCAGGGATCGGGGCTTTCTTT.

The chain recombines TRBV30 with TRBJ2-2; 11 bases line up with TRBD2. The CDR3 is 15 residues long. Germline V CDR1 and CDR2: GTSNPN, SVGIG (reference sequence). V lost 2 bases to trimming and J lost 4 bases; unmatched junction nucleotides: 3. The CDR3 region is CAWSRLAGGTGELFF. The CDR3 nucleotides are TGTGCCTGGAGTAGGCTAGCGGGAGGCACCGGGGAGCTGTTTTTT.

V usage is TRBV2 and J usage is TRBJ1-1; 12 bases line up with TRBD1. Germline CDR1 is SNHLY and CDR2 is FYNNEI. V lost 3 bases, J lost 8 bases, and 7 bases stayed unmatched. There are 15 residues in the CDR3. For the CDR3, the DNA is TGTGCCAGCAGTGACGGGACAGGGGGCCGCGAAGAAGCTTTCTTT. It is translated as CASSDGTGGREEAFF.

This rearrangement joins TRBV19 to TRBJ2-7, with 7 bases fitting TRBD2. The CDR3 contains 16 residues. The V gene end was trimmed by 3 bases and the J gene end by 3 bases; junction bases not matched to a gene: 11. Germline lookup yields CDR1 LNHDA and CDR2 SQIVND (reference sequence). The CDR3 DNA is TGTGCCAGTAGTATCTCCCAAGCGGGATTGGGCTACGAGCAGTACTTC. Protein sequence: CASSISQAGLGYEQYF.

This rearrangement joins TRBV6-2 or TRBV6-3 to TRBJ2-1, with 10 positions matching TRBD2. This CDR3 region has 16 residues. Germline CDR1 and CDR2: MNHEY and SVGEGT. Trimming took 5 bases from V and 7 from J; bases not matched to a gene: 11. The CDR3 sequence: CASSPVTSGLINEQFF. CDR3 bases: TGTGCCAGCAGTCCCGTGACTAGCGGGCTTATTAATGAGCAGTTCTTC.